These 2 T cell receptor beta chains came from one sample sequenced in a study of T-cell reconstitution after alpha-beta-depleted transplantation in children. Using unique molecular identifiers, the investigators prepared the TCRbeta library. TCRdb recomputed calls from the PCR reads with MiXCR, one row per CDR3 protein. The data show about 250,000 distinct CDR3 sequences, under 30% seen once. The sequencing here drew on PBMCs, mostly from graft donor cells, taken 360 days after TCRalphabeta/CD19-depleted stem cell transplant. The receptors originated from a female patient between 2 and 15 years old who had a stem cell transplant for congenital amegakaryocytic thrombocytopenia, so the T cells may come from the graft donor.

The CDR3 protein is CAWRTGTNTGELFF. CDR3 bases: TGTGCCTGGAGGACCGGGACTAACACCGGGGAGCTGTTTTTT. The chain combines TRBV30 with TRBJ2-2, with D possibly TRBD2 on 6 matching bases. Germline CDR1 reads GTSNPN; CDR2 reads SVGIG (reference sequence). The CDR3 sequence is 14 residues long. Trimming removed 3 bases from V and 2 bases from J, with 10 bases in between. Drawing the rest from reference TRBV30 and TRBJ2-2, the complete variable domain is SQTIHQWPATLVQPVGSPLSLECTVEGTSNPNLYWYRQAAGRGLQLLFYSVGIGQISSEVPQNLSASRPQDRQFILSSKKLLLSDSGFYLCAWRTGTNTGELFFGEGSRLTVL.

This clonotype was seen more than once but under ten times. V usage is TRBV7-6 and J usage is TRBJ1-3; no clear D gene. The CDR3 is 16 amino acids. The V and J ends lost 5 bases and 1 base respectively, with 15 bases between them. Germline lookup yields CDR1 SGHVS and CDR2 FNYEAQ. CDR3 sequence (DNA): TGTGCCAGCAGCACCCAACACACTCCGTCTGGAAACACCATATATTTT. As protein: CASSTQHTPSGNTIYF. Together with reference TRBV7-6 and TRBJ1-3, the CDR3 gives the full variable domain: GAGVSQSPRYKVTKRGQDVALRCDPISGHVSLYWYRQALGQGPEFLTYFNYEAQQDKSGLPNDRFSAERPEGSISTLTIQRTEQRDSAMYRCASSTQHTPSGNTIYFGEGSWLTVV.